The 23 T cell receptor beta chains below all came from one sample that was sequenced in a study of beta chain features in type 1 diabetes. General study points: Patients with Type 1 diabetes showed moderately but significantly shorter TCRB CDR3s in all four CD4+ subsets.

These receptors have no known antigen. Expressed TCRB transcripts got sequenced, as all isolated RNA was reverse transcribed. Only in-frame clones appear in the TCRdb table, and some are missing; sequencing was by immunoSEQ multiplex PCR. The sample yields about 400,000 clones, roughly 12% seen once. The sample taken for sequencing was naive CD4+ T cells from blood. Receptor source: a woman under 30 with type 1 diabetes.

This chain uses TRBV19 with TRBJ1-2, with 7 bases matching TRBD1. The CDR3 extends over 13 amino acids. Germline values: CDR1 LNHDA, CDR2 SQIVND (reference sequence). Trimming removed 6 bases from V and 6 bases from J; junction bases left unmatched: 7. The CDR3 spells CASRATGIDGYTF. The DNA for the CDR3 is TGTGCCAGTAGAGCGACAGGGATTGATGGCTACACCTTC. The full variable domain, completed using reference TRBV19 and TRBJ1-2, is DGGITQSPKYLFRKEGQNVTLSCEQNLNHDAMYWYRQDPGQGLRLIYYSQIVNDFQKGDIAEGYSVSREKKESFPLTVTSAQKNPTAFYLCASRATGIDGYTFGSGTRLTVV.

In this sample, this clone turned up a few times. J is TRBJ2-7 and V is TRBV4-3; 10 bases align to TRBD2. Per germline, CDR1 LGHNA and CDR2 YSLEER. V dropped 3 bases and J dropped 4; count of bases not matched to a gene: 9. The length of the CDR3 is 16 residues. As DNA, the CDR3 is TGCGCCAGCAGCCAGACTACCGGGACTAGCGTATACGAGCAGTACTTC. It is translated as CASSQTTGTSVYEQYF.

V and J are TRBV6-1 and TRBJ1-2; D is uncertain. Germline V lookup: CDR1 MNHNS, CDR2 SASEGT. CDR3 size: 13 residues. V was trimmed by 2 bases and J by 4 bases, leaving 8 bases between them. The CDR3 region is CASSELDLYGYTF. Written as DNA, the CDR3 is TGTGCCAGCAGTGAACTAGATCTCTATGGCTACACCTTC.

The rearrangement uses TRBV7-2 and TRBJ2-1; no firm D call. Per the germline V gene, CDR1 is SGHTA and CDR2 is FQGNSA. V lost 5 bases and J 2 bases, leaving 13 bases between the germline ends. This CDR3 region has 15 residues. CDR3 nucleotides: TGTGCCAGCAGCCCCGAGCCTCATACCTACAATGAGCAGTTCTTC. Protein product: CASSPEPHTYNEQFF.

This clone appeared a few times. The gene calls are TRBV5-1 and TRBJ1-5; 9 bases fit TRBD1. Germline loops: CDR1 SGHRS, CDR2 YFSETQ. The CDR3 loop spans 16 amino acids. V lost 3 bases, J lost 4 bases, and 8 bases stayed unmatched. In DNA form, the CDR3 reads TGCGCCAGCAGCTCCGAACCACAGGGGGCGAATCAGCCCCAGCATTTT. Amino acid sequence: CASSSEPQGANQPQHF.

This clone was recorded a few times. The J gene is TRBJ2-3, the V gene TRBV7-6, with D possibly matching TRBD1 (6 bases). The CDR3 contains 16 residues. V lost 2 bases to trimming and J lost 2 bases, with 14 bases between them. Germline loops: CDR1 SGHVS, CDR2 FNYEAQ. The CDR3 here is CASSLQPRGPTDTQYF. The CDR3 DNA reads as TGTGCCAGCAGCTTACAACCCAGGGGACCCACAGATACGCAGTATTTT.

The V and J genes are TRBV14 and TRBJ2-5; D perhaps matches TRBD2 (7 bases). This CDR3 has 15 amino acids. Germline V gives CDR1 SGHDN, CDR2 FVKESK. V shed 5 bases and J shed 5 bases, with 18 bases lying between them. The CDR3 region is CASSSRGAWSETQYF. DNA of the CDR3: TGTGCCAGCAGCAGTCGGGGGGCCTGGTCGGAGACCCAGTACTTC. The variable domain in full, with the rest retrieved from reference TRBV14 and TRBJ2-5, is EAGVTQFPSHSVIEKGQTVTLRCDPISGHDNLYWYRRVMGKEIKFLLHFVKESKQDESGMPNNRFLAERTGGTYSTLKVQPAELEDSGVYFCASSSRGAWSETQYFGPGTRLLVL.

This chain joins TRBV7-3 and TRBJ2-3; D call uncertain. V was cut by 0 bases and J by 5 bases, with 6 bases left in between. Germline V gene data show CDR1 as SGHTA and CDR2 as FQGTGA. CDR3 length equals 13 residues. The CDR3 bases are TGTGCCAGCAGCTTAACTTTTCAAGATACGCAGTATTTT. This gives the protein CASSLTFQDTQYF.

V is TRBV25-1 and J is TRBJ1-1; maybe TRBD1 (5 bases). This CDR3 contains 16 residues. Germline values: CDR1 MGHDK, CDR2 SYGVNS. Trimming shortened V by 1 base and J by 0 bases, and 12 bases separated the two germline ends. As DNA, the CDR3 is TGTGCCAGCAGTGAATCTGTGCCAGGGATGAACACTGAAGCTTTCTTT. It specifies CASSESVPGMNTEAFF.

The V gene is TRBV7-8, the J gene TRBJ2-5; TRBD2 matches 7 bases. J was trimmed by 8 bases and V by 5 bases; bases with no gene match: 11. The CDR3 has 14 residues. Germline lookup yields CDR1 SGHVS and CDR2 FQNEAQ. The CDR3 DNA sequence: TGTGCCAGCAGCCGAAGGGAGGGCCGGGCTACCCAGTACTTC. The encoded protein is CASSRREGRATQYF.

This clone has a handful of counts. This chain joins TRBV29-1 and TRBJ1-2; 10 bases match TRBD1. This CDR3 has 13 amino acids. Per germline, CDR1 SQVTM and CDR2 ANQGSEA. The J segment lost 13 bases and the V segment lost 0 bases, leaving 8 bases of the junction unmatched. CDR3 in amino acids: CSVEDWDRGRGTF. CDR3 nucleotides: TGCAGCGTTGAAGATTGGGACAGGGGAAGAGGCACCTTC. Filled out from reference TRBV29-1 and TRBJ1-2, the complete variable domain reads SAVISQKPSRDICQRGTSLTIQCQVDSQVTMMFWYRQQPGQSLTLIATANQGSEATYESGFVIDKFPISRPNLTFSTLTVSNMSPEDSSIYLCSVEDWDRGRGTFGSGTRLTVV.

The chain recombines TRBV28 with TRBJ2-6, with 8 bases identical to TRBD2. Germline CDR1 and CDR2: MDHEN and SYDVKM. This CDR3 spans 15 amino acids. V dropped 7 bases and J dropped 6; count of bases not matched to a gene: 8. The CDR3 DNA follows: TGTGCCAGCACTATAGCGGGGCTCTCGGCCAACGTCCTGACTTTC. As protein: CASTIAGLSANVLTF.

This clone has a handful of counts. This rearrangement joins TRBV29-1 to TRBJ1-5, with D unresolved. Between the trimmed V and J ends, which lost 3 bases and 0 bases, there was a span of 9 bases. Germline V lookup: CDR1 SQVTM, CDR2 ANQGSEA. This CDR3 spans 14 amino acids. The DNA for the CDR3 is TGCAGCGTTGATTCCGGGTCTAGCAATCAGCCCCAGCATTTT. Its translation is CSVDSGSSNQPQHF.

The CDR3 spells CASSGRENTEAFF. The DNA for the CDR3 is TGTGCCAGCAGCGGGCGGGAGAACACTGAAGCTTTCTTT. The chain carries TRBV16 and TRBJ1-1; no definite D call. The CDR3 has 13 residues. CDR1 KGHSY and CDR2 FQNENV come from the germline V gene. Trimming took 5 bases from V and 1 from J, leaving 8 bases between them.

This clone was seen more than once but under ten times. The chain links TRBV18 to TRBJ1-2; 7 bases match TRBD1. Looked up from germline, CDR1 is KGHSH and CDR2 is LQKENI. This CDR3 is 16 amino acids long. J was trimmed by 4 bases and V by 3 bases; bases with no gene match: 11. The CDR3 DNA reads TGTGCCAGCTCACCGGTGGACAGGCGCATAGCCTATGGCTACACCTTC. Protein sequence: CASSPVDRRIAYGYTF.

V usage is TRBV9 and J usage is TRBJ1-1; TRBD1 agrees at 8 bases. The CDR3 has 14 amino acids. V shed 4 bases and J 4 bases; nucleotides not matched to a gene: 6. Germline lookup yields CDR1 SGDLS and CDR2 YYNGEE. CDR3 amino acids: CASSFDRGITEAFF. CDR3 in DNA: TGTGCCAGCAGCTTTGACAGGGGTATCACTGAAGCTTTCTTT. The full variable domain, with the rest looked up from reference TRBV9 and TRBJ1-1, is DSGVTQTPKHLITATGQRVTLRCSPRSGDLSVYWYQQSLDQGLQFLIQYYNGEERAKGNILERFSAQQFPDLHSELNLSSLELGDSALYFCASSFDRGITEAFFGQGTRLTVV.

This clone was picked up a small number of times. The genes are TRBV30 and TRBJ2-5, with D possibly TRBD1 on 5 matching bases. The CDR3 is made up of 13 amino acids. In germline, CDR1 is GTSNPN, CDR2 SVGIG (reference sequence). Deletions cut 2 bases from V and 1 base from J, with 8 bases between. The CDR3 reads CAWSRGSQETQYF. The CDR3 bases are TGTGCCTGGAGTAGGGGCAGCCAAGAGACCCAGTACTTC. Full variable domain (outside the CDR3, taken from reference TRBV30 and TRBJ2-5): SQTIHQWPATLVQPVGSPLSLECTVEGTSNPNLYWYRQAAGRGLQLLFYSVGIGQISSEVPQNLSASRPQDRQFILSSKKLLLSDSGFYLCAWSRGSQETQYFGPGTRLLVL.

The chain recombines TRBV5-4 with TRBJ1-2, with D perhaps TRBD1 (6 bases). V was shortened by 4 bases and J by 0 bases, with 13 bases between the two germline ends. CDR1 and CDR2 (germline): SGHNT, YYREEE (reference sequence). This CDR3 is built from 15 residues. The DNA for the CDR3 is TGTGCCAGCAGCGCCCAGGGGAGAGCTAACTATGGCTACACCTTC. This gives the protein CASSAQGRANYGYTF.

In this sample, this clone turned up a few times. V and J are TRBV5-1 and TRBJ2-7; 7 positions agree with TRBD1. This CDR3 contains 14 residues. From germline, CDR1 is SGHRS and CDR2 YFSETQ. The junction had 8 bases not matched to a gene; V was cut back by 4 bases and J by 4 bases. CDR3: CASSPGQSLYEQYF. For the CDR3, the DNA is TGCGCCAGCAGCCCGGGACAGTCACTTTACGAGCAGTACTTC.

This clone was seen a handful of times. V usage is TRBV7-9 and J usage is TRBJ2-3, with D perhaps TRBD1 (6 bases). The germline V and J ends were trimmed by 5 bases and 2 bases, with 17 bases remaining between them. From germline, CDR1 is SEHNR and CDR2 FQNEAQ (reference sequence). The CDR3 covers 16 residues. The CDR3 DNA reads TGTGCCAGCAGCCCTACCGGGACATCTAACACAGATACGCAGTATTTT. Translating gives CASSPTGTSNTDTQYF.

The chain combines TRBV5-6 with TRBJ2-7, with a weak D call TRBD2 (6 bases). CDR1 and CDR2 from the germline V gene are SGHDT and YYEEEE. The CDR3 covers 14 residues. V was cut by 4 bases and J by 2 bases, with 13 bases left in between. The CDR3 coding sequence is TGTGCCAGCAGCCCACGGGAGCGCCCCTACGAGCAGTACTTC. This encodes CASSPRERPYEQYF. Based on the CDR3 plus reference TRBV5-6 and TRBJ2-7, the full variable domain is DAGVTQSPTHLIKTRGQQVTLRCSPKSGHDTVSWYQQALGQGPQFIFQYYEEEERQRGNFPDRFSGHQFPNYSSELNVNALLLGDSALYLCASSPRERPYEQYFGPGTRLTVT.

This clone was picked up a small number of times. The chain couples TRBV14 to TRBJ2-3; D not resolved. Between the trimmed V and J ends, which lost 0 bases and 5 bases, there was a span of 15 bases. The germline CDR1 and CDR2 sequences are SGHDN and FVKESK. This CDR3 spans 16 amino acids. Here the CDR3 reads CASSQELSYAVDTQYF. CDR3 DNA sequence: TGTGCCAGCAGCCAAGAACTTAGCTATGCGGTAGATACGCAGTATTTT.

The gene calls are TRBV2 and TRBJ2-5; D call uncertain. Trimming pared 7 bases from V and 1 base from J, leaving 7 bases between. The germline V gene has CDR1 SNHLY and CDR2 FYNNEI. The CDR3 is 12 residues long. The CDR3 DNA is TGTGCCAGCACCCAACTCCAAGAGACCCAGTACTTC. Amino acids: CASTQLQETQYF.